Detailed here is one T cell receptor beta chain. The antigen remains unidentified. Only in-frame clones appear in the TCRdb table, and some are missing; sequencing was by immunoSEQ multiplex PCR. The sample holds roughly 500,000 clones, almost 97% seen once. Each sample came from a Caucasian adult donor living in Nashville, Tennessee. CDR1 and CDR2 (germline): SGHRS, YFSETQ. The CDR3 runs 14 residues. Trimming at V came to 5 bases and at J to 10 bases, leaving 7 bases not matched to a gene. The sample comes from a study of shared clonotypes between healthy human individuals. Study-wide results and limits: Investigators expected sequencing depth to affect clonotype sharing among donors. The donor pool, a small one, limited the genetic and exposure-history diversity represented.

This clonotype was obtained from a woman younger than 45 in good health. The chain uses TRBV5-1 and TRBJ1-6, with 9 bases that match TRBD1. The specimen was naive CD4+ T cells sorted from blood. Subset noted: CD45RA+ positively selected. The CDR3 spells CASRGDREESPLHF. In DNA, the CDR3 is TGCGCCAGCAGGGGGGACAGGGAGGAATCACCCCTCCACTTT.